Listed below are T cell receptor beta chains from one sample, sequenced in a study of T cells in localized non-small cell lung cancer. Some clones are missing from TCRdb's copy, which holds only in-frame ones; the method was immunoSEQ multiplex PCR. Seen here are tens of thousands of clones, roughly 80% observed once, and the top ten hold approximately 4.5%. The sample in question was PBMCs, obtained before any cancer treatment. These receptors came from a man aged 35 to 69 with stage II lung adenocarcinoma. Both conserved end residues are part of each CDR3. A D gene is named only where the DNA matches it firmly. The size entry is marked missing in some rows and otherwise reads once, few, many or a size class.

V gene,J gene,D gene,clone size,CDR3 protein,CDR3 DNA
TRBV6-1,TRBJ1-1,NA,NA,CASRPRTENTEAFF,TGTGCCAGCAGACCTCGGACAGAGAACACTGAAGCTTTCTTT
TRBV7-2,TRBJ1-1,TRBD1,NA,CASSIRQGGPEAFF,TGTGCCAGCAGCATCAGACAGGGTGGTCCTGAAGCTTTCTTT
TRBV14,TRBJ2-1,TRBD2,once,CASSQLGGSSYNEQFF,TGTGCCAGCAGCCAATTGGGCGGGAGTTCCTACAATGAGCAGTTCTTC
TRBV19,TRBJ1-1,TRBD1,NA,CASTRTGVIMNTEAFF,TGTGCCAGCACCCGGACAGGGGTCATTATGAACACTGAAGCTTTCTTT
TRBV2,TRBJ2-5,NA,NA,CASRVQTETQYF,TGTGCCAGCAGGGTACAAACGGAGACCCAGTACTTC
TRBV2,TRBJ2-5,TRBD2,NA,CASSRQTSRETQYF,TGTGCCAGCAGTCGCCAGACTAGCCGGGAGACCCAGTACTTC
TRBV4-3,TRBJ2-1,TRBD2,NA,CASSQARASGRSHEQFF,TGCGCCAGCAGCCAAGCCCGGGCTAGCGGGAGGTCTCATGAGCAGTTCTTC
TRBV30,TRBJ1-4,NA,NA,CAWRHPPGEKLFF,TGTGCCTGGAGACATCCTCCGGGTGAAAAACTGTTTTTT
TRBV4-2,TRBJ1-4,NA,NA,CASSQDWGAISEKLFF,TGTGCCAGCAGCCAAGATTGGGGGGCAATTTCTGAAAAACTGTTTTTT
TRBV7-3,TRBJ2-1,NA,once,CASSLRRLGYNEQFF,TGTGCCAGCAGCCTGCGGCGGCTTGGGTACAATGAGCAGTTCTTC
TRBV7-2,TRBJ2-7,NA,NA,CASSSLSSYEQYF,TGTGCCAGCAGCTCCTTAAGCTCCTACGAGCAGTACTTC
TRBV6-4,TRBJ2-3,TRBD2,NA,CASSVAGTDTQYF,TGTGCCAGCAGTGTAGCGGGAACAGATACGCAGTATTTT
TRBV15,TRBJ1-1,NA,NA,CATSRDYDTEAFF,TGTGCCACCAGCAGAGATTATGACACTGAAGCTTTCTTT
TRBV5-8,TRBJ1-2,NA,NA,CASSLAQGRGYTF,TGTGCCAGCAGCTTGGCTCAGGGGAGAGGCTACACCTTC
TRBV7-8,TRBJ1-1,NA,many,CASSLAADHRGNTEAFF,TGTGCCAGCAGCTTAGCCGCCGATCACCGGGGGAACACTGAAGCTTTCTTT
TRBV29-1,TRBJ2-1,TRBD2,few,CSAKGLAFEGGEQFF,TGCAGCGCCAAGGGACTAGCGTTCGAGGGTGGTGAGCAGTTCTTC
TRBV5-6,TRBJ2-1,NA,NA,CASSFYRRDEQFF,TGTGCCAGCAGCTTTTATAGGCGGGATGAGCAGTTCTTC
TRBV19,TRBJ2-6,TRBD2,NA,CASSRGDSGANVLTF,TGTGCCAGTAGTCGGGGGGACTCTGGGGCCAACGTCCTGACTTTC
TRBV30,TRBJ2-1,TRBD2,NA,CASHSGSWYNEQFF,TGTGCCTCTCATAGCGGGAGTTGGTACAATGAGCAGTTCTTC
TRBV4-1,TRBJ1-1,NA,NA,CASSQDEVGLLNTEAFF,TGCGCCAGCAGCCAAGATGAGGTTGGTCTGTTGAACACTGAAGCTTTCTTT
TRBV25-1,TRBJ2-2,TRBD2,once,CASSESPSGRGTGELFF,TGTGCCAGCAGTGAATCCCCTAGCGGGAGAGGGACCGGGGAGCTGTTTTTT
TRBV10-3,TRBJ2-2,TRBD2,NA,CAISEEYSGSPNTGELFF,TGTGCCATCAGTGAGGAATATAGCGGGAGTCCGAACACCGGGGAGCTGTTTTTT
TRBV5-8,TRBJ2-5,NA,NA,CASSFPVLREETQYF,TGTGCCAGCAGCTTCCCAGTCCTGAGGGAAGAGACCCAGTACTTC
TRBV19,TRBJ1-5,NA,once,CASSIDLQAYSNQPQHF,TGTGCCAGTAGTATAGATTTGCAGGCCTATAGCAATCAGCCCCAGCATTTT
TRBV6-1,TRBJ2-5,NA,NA,CASSEASAGPKGRWGETQYF,TGTGCCAGCAGTGAAGCCTCAGCGGGTCCGAAGGGTCGTTGGGGAGAGACCCAGTACTTC
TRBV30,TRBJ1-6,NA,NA,CAWGGQGNSPLHF,TGTGCCTGGGGTGGGCAGGGGAATTCACCCCTCCACTTT
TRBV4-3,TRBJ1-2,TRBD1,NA,CASSQGPGQGYGYTF,TGCGCCAGCAGCCAAGGTCCGGGACAGGGTTATGGCTACACCTTC
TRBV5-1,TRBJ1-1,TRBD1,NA,CASSFLDRETEAFF,TGCGCCAGCAGCTTTCTCGACAGGGAAACTGAAGCTTTCTTT
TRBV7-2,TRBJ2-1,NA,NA,CASSSPGGRGTFF,TGTGCCAGCAGCTCTCCCGGGGGGCGGGGTACGTTCTTC
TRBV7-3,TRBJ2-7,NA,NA,CASSLDPTLRGGEQYF,TGTGCCAGCAGCTTGGACCCTACATTGCGGGGTGGCGAGCAGTACTTC
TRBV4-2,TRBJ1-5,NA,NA,CASSQGGQGNQPQHF,TGTGCCAGCAGCCAAGGCGGGCAGGGAAATCAGCCCCAGCATTTT
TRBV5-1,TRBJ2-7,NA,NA,CASSRSWDDEQYF,TGCGCCAGCAGCCGTAGCTGGGATGACGAGCAGTACTTC
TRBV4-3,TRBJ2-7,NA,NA,CASSQDRGNSYEQYF,TGCGCCAGCAGCCAAGATCGAGGGAACTCCTACGAGCAGTACTTC
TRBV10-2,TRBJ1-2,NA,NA,CASSDGGRSGYTF,TGCGCCAGCAGTGATGGGGGGCGATCGGGCTACACCTTC
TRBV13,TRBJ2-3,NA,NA,CASSDTSSPDTQYF,TGTGCCAGCAGCGACACTAGCTCCCCAGATACGCAGTATTTT
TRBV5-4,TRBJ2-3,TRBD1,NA,CASSLGQGADTQYF,TGTGCCAGCAGCTTGGGACAGGGGGCAGATACGCAGTATTTT